This section outlines one T cell receptor beta chain sequence together with its context. Its antigen is undetermined. TCR alpha and TCR beta cDNA libraries carrying sample barcodes and UMIs were produced by 5'RACE using constant-segment primers. TCRdb reanalysed the 5' RACE reads using MiXCR and keeps one entry per CDR3 protein. The sample comprises over 400,000 distinct CDR3 sequences, more than 20% of which are singletons, and around 14% rests with the top ten. This specimen belongs to a study of T-cell memory formation after mild COVID-19. J was trimmed by 5 bases and V by 3 bases; bases with no gene match: 7. The CDR3 runs to 15 residues. Study findings and constraints: Clones from the second wave (peaking day 37) had unconfirmed SARS-CoV-2 specificity. CD4+ contracting clones were mainly CM and EM; CD8+ ones, EMRA.

This TCR was sampled from an adult woman who had mild COVID-19 (a few samples of this study predate the infection). Cell type and time point are not known. The sequenced sample consisted of PBMCs or a T cell subset sorted from them (not recorded which). The chain is built from TRBV12-3 or TRBV12-4 and TRBJ2-4, with TRBD1 matching 7 bases. CDR3 residues: CASSFGQGVENIQYF. DNA for the CDR3: TGTGCCAGCAGTTTCGGGCAGGGGGTTGAAAACATTCAGTACTTC.